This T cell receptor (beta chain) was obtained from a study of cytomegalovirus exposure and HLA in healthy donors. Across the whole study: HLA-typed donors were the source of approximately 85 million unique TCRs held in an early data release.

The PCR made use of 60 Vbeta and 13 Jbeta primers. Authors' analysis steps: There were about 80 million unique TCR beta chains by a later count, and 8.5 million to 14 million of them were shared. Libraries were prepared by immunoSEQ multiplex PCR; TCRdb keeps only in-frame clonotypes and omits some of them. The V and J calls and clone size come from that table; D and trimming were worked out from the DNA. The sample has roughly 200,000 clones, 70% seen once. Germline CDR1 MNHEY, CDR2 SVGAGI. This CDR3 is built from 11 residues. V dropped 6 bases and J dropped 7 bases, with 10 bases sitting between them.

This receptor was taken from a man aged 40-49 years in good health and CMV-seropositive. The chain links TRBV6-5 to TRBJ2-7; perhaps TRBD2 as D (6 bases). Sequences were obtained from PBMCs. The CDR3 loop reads CASRGTGEQYF. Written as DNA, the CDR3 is TGTGCCAGCAGGGGGACTGGGGAGCAGTACTTC.